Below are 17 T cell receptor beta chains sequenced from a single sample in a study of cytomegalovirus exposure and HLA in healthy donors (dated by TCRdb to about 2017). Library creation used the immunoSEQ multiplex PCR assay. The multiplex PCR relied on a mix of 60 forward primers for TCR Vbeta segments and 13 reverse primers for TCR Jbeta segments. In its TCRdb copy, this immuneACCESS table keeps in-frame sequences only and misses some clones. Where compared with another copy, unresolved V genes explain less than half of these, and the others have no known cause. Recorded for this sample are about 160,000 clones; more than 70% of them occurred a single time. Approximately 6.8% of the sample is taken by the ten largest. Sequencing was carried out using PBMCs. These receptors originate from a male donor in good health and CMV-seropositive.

CDR3 sequence: CASSYLGQGVYEQYF. Here the CDR3 DNA reads TGTGCCAGCAGTTACTTGGGACAGGGAGTCTACGAGCAGTACTTC. J is TRBJ2-7 and V is TRBV6-6; 9 bases are shared with TRBD1. The CDR3 length is 15 residues. V gave up 1 base and J gave up 3 bases; unmatched junction bases: 4. Per germline, CDR1 MNHNY and CDR2 SVGAGI (reference sequence).

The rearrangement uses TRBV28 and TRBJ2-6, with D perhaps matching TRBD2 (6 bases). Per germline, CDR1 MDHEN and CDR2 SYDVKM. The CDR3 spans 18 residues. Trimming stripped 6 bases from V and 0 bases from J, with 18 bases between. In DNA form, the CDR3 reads TGTGCCAGCAGCCCACCGGGGGAGCTTTACTCTGGGGCCAACGTCCTGACTTTC. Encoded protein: CASSPPGELYSGANVLTF.

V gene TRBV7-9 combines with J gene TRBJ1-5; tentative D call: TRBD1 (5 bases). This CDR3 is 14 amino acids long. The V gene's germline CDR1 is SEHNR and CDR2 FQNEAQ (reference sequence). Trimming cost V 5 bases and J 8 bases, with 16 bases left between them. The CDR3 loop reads CASSPPGGFEPQHF. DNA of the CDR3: TGTGCCAGCAGCCCTCCGGGGGGATTTGAGCCCCAGCATTTT.

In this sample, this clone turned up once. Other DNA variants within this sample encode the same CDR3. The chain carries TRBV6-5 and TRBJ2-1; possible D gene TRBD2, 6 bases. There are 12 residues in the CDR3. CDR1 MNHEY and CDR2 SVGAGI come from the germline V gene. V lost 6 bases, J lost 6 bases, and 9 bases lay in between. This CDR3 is CASSGSFNEQFF. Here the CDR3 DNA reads TGTGCCAGCAGCGGGAGCTTCAATGAGCAGTTCTTC.

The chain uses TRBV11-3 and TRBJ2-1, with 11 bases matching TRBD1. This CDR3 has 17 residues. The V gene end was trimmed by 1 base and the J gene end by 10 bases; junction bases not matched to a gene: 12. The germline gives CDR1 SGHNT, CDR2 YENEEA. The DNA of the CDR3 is TGTGCCAGCAGCTTAGCCCCACCGGGACAGGGGGTTGGGGAGCAGTTCTTC. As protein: CASSLAPPGQGVGEQFF.

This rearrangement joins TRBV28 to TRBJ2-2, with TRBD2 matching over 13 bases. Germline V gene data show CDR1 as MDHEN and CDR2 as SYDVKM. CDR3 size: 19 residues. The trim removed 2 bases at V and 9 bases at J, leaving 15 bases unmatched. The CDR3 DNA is TGTGCCAGCAGTTTACCCAGACGGGGGACTAGCGGGATGCCAAGGGAGCTGTTTTTT. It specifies CASSLPRRGTSGMPRELFF.

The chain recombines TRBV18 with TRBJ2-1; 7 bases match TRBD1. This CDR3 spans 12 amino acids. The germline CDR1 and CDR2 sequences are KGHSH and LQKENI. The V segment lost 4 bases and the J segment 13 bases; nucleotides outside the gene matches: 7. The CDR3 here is CASSQTSGGQFF. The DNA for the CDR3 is TGTGCCAGCTCACAAACGTCAGGGGGTCAGTTCTTC.

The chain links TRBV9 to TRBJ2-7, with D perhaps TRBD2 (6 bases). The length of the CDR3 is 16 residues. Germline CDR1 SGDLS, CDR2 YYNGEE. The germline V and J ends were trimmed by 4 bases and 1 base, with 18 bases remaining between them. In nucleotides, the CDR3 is TGTGCCAGCAGCCCAGGGAGGTGGGGCAGTTCCTACGAGCAGTACTTC. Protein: CASSPGRWGSSYEQYF.

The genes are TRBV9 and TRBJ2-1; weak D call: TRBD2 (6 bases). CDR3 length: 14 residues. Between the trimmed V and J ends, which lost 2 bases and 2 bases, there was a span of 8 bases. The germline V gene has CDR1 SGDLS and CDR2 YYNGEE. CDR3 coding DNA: TGTGCCAGCAGCGTCGGAGGGGCCTACAATGAGCAGTTCTTC. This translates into CASSVGGAYNEQFF. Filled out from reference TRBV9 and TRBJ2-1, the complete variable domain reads DSGVTQTPKHLITATGQRVTLRCSPRSGDLSVYWYQQSLDQGLQFLIQYYNGEERAKGNILERFSAQQFPDLHSELNLSSLELGDSALYFCASSVGGAYNEQFFGPGTRLTVL.

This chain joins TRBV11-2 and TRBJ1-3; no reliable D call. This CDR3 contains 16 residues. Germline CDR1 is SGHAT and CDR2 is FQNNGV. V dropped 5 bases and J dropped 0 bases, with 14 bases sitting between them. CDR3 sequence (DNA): TGTGCCAGCAGCCCAACACCTTTCCGCTCTGGAAACACCATATATTTT. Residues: CASSPTPFRSGNTIYF.

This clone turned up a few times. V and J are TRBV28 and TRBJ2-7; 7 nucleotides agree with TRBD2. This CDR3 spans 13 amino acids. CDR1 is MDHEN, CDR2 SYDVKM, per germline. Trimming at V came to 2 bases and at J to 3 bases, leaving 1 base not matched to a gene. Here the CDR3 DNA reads TGTGCCAGCAGTTTAGGGAGGGTCTACGAGCAGTACTTC. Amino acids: CASSLGRVYEQYF.

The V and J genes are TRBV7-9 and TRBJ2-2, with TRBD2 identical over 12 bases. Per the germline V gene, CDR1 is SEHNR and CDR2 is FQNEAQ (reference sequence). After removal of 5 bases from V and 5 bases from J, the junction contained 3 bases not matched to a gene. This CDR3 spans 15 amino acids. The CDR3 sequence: CASSVGLAGTGELFF. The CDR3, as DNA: TGTGCCAGCAGCGTCGGACTAGCGGGAACCGGGGAGCTGTTTTTT.

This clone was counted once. The CDR3 nucleotides read TGCGCCAGCAGCCAGACAGCGGGAGCGTACACAGATACGCAGTATTTT. Amino acids: CASSQTAGAYTDTQYF. The chain employs TRBV5-1 and TRBJ2-3; 8 bases line up with TRBD2. This CDR3 contains 16 residues. Per germline, CDR1 SGHRS and CDR2 YFSETQ. Unmatched junction bases numbered 9, after V lost 4 bases and J lost 2 bases. The full variable domain, rest sourced from reference TRBV5-1 and TRBJ2-3, is KAGVTQTPRYLIKTRGQQVTLSCSPISGHRSVSWYQQTPGQGLQFLFEYFSETQRNKGNFPGRFSGRQFSNSRSEMNVSTLELGDSALYLCASSQTAGAYTDTQYFGPGTRLTVL.

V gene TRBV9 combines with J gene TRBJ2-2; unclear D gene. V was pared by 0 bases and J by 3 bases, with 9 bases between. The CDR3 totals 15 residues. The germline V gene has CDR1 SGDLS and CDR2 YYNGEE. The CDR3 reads CASSVAMGDTGELFF. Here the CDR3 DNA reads TGTGCCAGCAGCGTAGCAATGGGCGACACCGGGGAGCTGTTTTTT.

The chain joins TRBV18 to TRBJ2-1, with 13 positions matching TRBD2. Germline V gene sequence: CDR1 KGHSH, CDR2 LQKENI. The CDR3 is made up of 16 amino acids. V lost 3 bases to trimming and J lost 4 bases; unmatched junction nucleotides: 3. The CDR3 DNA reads TGTGCCAGCTCACCTATGACTAGCGGGGGGTACAATGAGCAGTTCTTC. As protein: CASSPMTSGGYNEQFF.

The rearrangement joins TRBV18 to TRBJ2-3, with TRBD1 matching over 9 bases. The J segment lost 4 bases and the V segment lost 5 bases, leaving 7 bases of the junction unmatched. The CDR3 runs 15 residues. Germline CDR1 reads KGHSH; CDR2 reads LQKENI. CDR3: CASSSRDREADTQYF. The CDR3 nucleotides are TGTGCCAGCTCATCTCGGGACAGGGAAGCAGATACGCAGTATTTT.

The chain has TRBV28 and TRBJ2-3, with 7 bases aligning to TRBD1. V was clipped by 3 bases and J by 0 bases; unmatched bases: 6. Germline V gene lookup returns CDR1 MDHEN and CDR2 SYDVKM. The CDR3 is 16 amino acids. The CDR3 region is CASSLGTAFSTDTQYF. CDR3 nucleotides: TGTGCCAGCAGTTTGGGGACAGCCTTTAGCACAGATACGCAGTATTTT.